The next 14 T cell receptor beta chains were all read from a single sample in a study of blood T cells in healthy people across ages. With a J-beta primer mix and a sample-barcoded 5' primer, a second PCR ran 7 to 11 cycles. Each CDR3 protein gets one entry after TCRdb re-called the 5' RACE reads with MiXCR. The sample has about 1.7 million distinct CDR3 sequences; 28% are singletons. Source material: blood. These receptors were collected from a woman in her twenties or thirties in good health.

A note on this clonotype: One junction end does not reproduce the germline sequence, and a read error may be involved. CDR3 nucleotides: TGTACCAGCAGTTTTTTGGGGGCTGAAGCTTTCTTT. This sequence encodes CTSSFLGAEAFF. The rearrangement links TRBV28 to TRBJ1-1, with D maybe TRBD1 (5 bases). CDR1 is MDHEN and CDR2 is SYDVKM in the germline V gene. The CDR3 has 12 amino acids.

This clonotype turned up a few times. V gene TRBV6-1 combines with J gene TRBJ1-6; 9 bases line up with TRBD1. Germline CDR1 and CDR2: MNHNS and SASEGT. Trimming removed 7 bases from V and 10 bases from J; junction bases left unmatched: 8. CDR3 length: 14 residues. The CDR3 reads CASKGTGGESPLHF. In DNA form, the CDR3 reads TGTGCCAGCAAGGGAACAGGGGGCGAGTCACCCCTCCACTTT.

This chain connects TRBV7-9 to TRBJ2-1; 8 nucleotides align to TRBD2. Germline trimming cut 1 base from V and 7 bases from J; bases unmatched to any gene: 12. The germline V gene encodes CDR1 SEHNR and CDR2 FQNEAQ (reference sequence). This CDR3 comprises 17 residues. The CDR3 DNA follows: TGTGCCAGCAGCTTAGGGCTAGCGGGTACGGTGGTAAATGAGCAGTTCTTC. This codes for CASSLGLAGTVVNEQFF.

This clonotype appeared many times. This chain uses TRBV5-1 with TRBJ1-2; 7 positions agree with TRBD1. The CDR3 is 15 amino acids. From germline, CDR1 is SGHRS and CDR2 YFSETQ. With 2 bases clipped from V and 4 bases from J, the junction kept 8 bases outside the gene matches. The CDR3 spells CASSFEGGTAYGYTF. As DNA, the CDR3 is TGCGCCAGCAGCTTTGAGGGCGGGACAGCCTATGGCTACACCTTC.

At least ten counts were recorded for this clonotype. The rearrangement links TRBV5-1 to TRBJ2-1; 8 bases match TRBD2. The CDR3 covers 14 residues. The V gene end was trimmed by 4 bases and the J gene end by 9 bases; junction bases not matched to a gene: 9. Germline loops: CDR1 SGHRS, CDR2 YFSETQ. The CDR3: CASSPTLAAGEQFF. CDR3 sequence (DNA): TGCGCCAGCAGCCCCACACTAGCGGCGGGTGAGCAGTTCTTC.

This clonotype was seen a handful of times. The chain couples TRBV3-1 to TRBJ2-7; D gene ambiguous. Germline CDR1 reads LGHDT; CDR2 reads YNNKEL (reference sequence). The V and J ends lost 0 bases and 2 bases respectively, with 8 bases between them. The CDR3 contains 14 residues. The chain's CDR3 is CASSQDLEAYEQYF. The CDR3 coding sequence is TGTGCCAGCAGCCAAGACCTCGAAGCCTACGAGCAGTACTTC.

This chain connects TRBV18 to TRBJ1-2, with D hard to call. The CDR3 has 13 amino acids. V was shortened by 4 bases and J by 5 bases, with 11 bases between the two germline ends. The germline CDR1 and CDR2 sequences are KGHSH and LQKENI. CDR3 DNA: TGTGCCAGCTCACAAGGGAGCGAGTATGGCTACACCTTC. This sequence encodes CASSQGSEYGYTF.

This clonotype has more than one count but fewer than ten. The chain uses TRBV5-1 and TRBJ2-3; 10 bases are shared with TRBD2. Trimming at V came to 3 bases and at J to 3 bases, leaving 7 bases not matched to a gene. Germline V gene lookup returns CDR1 SGHRS and CDR2 YFSETQ. This CDR3 is 16 amino acids long. The CDR3 here is CASSSSGTSETDTQYF. CDR3 nucleotides: TGCGCCAGCAGCTCCTCCGGGACTAGCGAGACAGATACGCAGTATTTT.

The chain joins TRBV12-3 or TRBV12-4 to TRBJ2-7, with D perhaps TRBD2 (7 bases). V lost 3 bases and J lost 6, with 12 bases in between. This CDR3 region has 13 residues. The CDR3 region is CASSFRGAAEQYF. CDR3 in DNA: TGTGCCAGCAGTTTCCGGGGGGCCGCCGAGCAGTACTTC.

The rearrangement joins TRBV2 to TRBJ1-5, with unresolved D. V lost 2 bases to trimming and J lost 11 bases, with 16 bases between them. Germline values: CDR1 SNHLY, CDR2 FYNNEI. The CDR3 sequence is 14 residues long. CDR3 amino acids: CASSESAGKIAQHF. The CDR3 DNA is TGTGCCAGCAGTGAATCAGCCGGGAAGATAGCCCAGCATTTT.

This clonotype was seen only a few times. The CDR3 spells CATSDQDSPKGLYGYTF. As DNA, the CDR3 is TGTGCCACCAGTGACCAAGACAGCCCCAAAGGCCTCTATGGCTACACCTTC. V and J are TRBV24-1 and TRBJ1-2; D might be TRBD1 (5 bases). This CDR3 spans 17 amino acids. The germline gives CDR1 KGHDR, CDR2 SFDVKD. V was cut by 4 bases and J by 4 bases, with 21 bases left in between.

This clonotype was observed a handful of times. The chain couples TRBV6-6 to TRBJ2-4, with D tentatively TRBD2 (6 bases). The V and J ends lost 2 bases and 0 bases respectively, with 11 bases between them. This CDR3 comprises 16 residues. Germline V lookup: CDR1 MNHNY, CDR2 SVGAGI (reference sequence). CDR3 DNA: TGTGCCAGCAGTTACGATGGGGGAGGAGCCAAAAACATTCAGTACTTC. Translated: CASSYDGGGAKNIQYF.

The chain uses TRBV10-3 and TRBJ2-1; D could derive from TRBD1 or TRBD2 (6 bases each). The germline V gene encodes CDR1 ENHRY and CDR2 SYGVKD. CDR3 length: 13 amino acids. Trimming cost V 3 bases and J 8 bases, with 11 bases left between them. CDR3 sequence reads: CAISEVGGHEQFF. DNA for the CDR3: TGTGCCATCAGTGAAGTGGGGGGCCATGAGCAGTTCTTC.

This clonotype was counted at least ten times. CDR3 nucleotides: TGCAGTGCTAGGATAGGGGAGACCCAGTACTTC. It encodes CSARIGETQYF. The gene calls are TRBV20-1 and TRBJ2-5; no firm D call. Germline V gives CDR1 DFQATT, CDR2 SNEGSKA (reference sequence). V lost 3 bases and J 5 bases, leaving 7 bases between the germline ends. There are 11 residues in the CDR3.